Included here is one T cell receptor beta chain sequence, with context. It has no known antigen specificity. Per-base qualities were not stored, and no clone one base away is much larger. In the ViraFEST assay, PBMC were stimulated with viral peptide pools, and antigen-specific CD4+ T cell clonotypes were then identified by expansion using TCR sequencing. After around ten days of culture, CD4+ T cells were isolated with the EasySep CD4+ T cell isolation kit. Each participant received two doses of an mRNA SARS-CoV-2 vaccine, either BNT162b2 or mRNA-1273. The absence of prior SARS-CoV-2 infection in healthy vaccine recipients was confirmed by negative nucleocapsid antibodies before and after vaccination. Each well held 2 million to 2.5 million PBMC cultured in IMDM containing about 5.5% human AB serum, 10 IU/ml IL-2 and gentamicin, along with about 10 ug/ml peptides. Half of the culture medium was replaced with fresh IL-2-containing medium on days 3 and 7. Unless noted otherwise, every peptide stimulation condition was grown in triplicate wells. Using Ficoll-Paque Plus gradient centrifugation, PBMC were separated from whole blood and then either used fresh or cryopreserved at -140C. Overlapping peptide pools spanned the spike proteins of SARS-CoV-2 and the common cold coronaviruses HCoV-NL63, HCoV-OC43 and HCoV-229E. The QIAamp micro DNA kit was used to extract genomic DNA from the cultured CD4+ T cells.

Library preparation used the immunoSEQ multiplex PCR assay. DNA from the CD4+ T cells that had been cultured and isolated underwent TCR beta CDR3 sequencing. The original methods were these. The analysis removed non-productive TCR sequences, trimmed reads to the CDR3 region, and retained only CDR3s that were 7 or more amino acids long. Antigen-specific clonotypes were identified with the MANAFEST web app by comparing expansion in peptide wells against reference cultures. To count as positive, a clone had to show expansion at FDR<0.05 compared with the reference and with all other wells, an odds ratio above 5, and a frequency above 0.1% in two replicate wells. Clonotypes significantly expanded in SARS-CoV-2 spike wells and in at least one common cold coronavirus spike condition were defined as cross-reactive. CDR3 similarity was assessed by Levenshtein distance using the stringdist R package, and unrooted trees were constructed with ape in R 3.6.1. TCRdb obtained this table from immuneACCESS and retained in-frame rearrangements with V and J assigned. These tables miss some clones; where compared with another copy, unresolved V genes account for less than half of the shortfall, and the remainder is unexplained. The V and J calls and clone size were taken over from that table, and D and trimming were inferred from the DNA. This sample comprises 20,000 to 25,000 clones, approximately 69% of them detected only once. The ten largest clones represent around 8.4% of the sample.

The sample originates from a study of vaccination effects on CD4 cells after COVID-19 (dated by TCRdb to 2022 to 2024). In the study overall: Post-vaccine samples across the study were collected a median of 72 days after the second dose, with a range of 14 to 241. Cultures from other donors in the study were sequenced using the Oncomine TCR Beta short-read assay on an Illumina iSeq 100. SARS-CoV-2 spike-specific CD4+ TCR repertoires were compared before and after mRNA vaccination in COVID-19 convalescent patients and in infection-naive vaccine recipients. The full study included around ten COVID-19 convalescent patients and a handful of SARS-CoV-2-naive healthy vaccine recipients.

The germline V gene supplies CDR1 MNHEY and CDR2 SVGAGI. A distance of 12 bases separates the germline ends of V and J, which lose 6 bases and 3 bases respectively. Its CDR3 holds 15 amino acids, cysteine through phenylalanine. Only the CDR3 region is kept as DNA, spanning 45 bases read in frame from base 1. Summary of the overall study and its limitations: The study was limited by a small number of convalescent patients, and early post-infection timepoints were lacking. Both infection-induced and vaccine-induced clones contracted markedly at late post-vaccination timepoints, which is consistent with waning T cell responses. In healthy vaccine recipients, vaccine-induced clones were almost all SARS-CoV-2 mono-reactive, with only 1 of 255 cross-reactive with common cold coronaviruses.

Sequencing used CD4+ T cells from PBMCs cultured with SARS-CoV-2 spike peptides, obtained after COVID-19 vaccination. Taken with the paper, the label for cell subset or site translates to: SARS-CoV-2 spike overlapping peptide pool stimulation. The clonotype originates from a human donor who received a COVID-19 vaccine. The sequence is built from TRBV6-5 and TRBJ2-6; the D gene is perhaps TRBD1, from 6 matching bases. The CDR3 corresponds to CASSDWGLGANVLTF. The DNA sequence reads TGTGCCAGCAGCGACTGGGGGCTTGGGGCCAACGTCCTGACTTTC.